The table lists the clone carrying this TCR beta chain with a few counts. This sample includes further DNA sequences coding for the same CDR3. These data originate in a study of blood T cell repertoires in COVID-19. J gave up 7 bases and V 5 bases, and 7 bases lay outside the gene matches. The CDR3 length is 14 residues. Germline V CDR1 and CDR2: KGHDR, SFDVKD. Original analysis: Reference gene primer amplification gave nucleated cell count estimates. TCRdb's table, derived via immunoSEQ multiplex PCR, lists solely in-frame clones and lacks some. V and J calls and clone size come straight from that table; D and trimming were deduced from the DNA. The data show more than 35,000 clones, with 79% seen just once and around 25% held by the top ten.

The chain recombines TRBV24-1 with TRBJ2-7; TRBD2 aligns across 10 bases. The TCR sequence derives from a man between 65 and 80 years old with acute or convalescent COVID-19. What was sequenced was peripheral blood. CDR3 residues: CATSGAGGPSEQYF. CDR3 coding DNA: TGTGCCACCAGTGGAGCGGGAGGGCCTTCTGAGCAGTACTTC.